This entry describes one T cell receptor beta chain. The sample comes from a study of T-cell reconstitution after alpha-beta-depleted transplantation in children. The V segment lost 3 bases and the J segment 13 bases; nucleotides outside the gene matches: 18. CDR3 size: 16 residues. Per germline, CDR1 SGHTA and CDR2 FQGNSA. Unique molecular identifiers were incorporated during preparation of the TCRbeta library. MiXCR was run by TCRdb on the PCR reads, yielding one entry per CDR3 protein. Of about 900,000 distinct CDR3 sequences in the sample, about 30% were seen once. The V gene is TRBV7-2, the J gene TRBJ2-1; 7 nucleotides agree with TRBD2. This sequence was found in a boy under two years old who had a stem cell transplant for SCID, so the T cells may come from the graft donor. This specimen was PBMCs, mostly from graft donor cells, taken 360 days after TCRalphabeta/CD19-depleted stem cell transplant. The CDR3 DNA sequence: TGTGCCAGCAGCTTTAGATGGGGGGGGGTCCTTTCCCCTCAGTTCTTC. Amino acids: CASSFRWGGVLSPQFF.